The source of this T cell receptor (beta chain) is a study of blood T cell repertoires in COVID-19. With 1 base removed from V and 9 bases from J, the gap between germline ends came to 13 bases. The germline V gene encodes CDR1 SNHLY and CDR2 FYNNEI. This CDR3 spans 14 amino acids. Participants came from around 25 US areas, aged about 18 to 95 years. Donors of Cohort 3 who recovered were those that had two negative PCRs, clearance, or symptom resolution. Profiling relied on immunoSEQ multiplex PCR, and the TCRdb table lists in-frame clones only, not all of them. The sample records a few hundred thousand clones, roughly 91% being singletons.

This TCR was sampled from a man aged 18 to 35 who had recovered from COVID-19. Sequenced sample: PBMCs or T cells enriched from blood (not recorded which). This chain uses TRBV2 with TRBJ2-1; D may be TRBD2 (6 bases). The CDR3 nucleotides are TGTGCCAGCAGTGAAGGGGCTAGCGTAGGTGAGCAGTTCTTC. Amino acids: CASSEGASVGEQFF.